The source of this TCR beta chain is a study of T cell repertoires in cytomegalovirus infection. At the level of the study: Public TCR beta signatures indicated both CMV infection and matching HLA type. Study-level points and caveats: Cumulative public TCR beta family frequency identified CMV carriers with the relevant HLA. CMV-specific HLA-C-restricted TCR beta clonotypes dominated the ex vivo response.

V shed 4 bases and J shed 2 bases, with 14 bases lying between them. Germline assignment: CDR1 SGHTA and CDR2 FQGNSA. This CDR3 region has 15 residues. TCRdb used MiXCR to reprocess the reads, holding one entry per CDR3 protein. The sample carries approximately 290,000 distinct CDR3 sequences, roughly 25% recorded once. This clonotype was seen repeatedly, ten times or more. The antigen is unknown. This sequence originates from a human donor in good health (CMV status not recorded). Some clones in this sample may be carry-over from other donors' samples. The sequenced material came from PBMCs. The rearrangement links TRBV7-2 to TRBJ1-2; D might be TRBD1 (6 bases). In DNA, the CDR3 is TGTGCCAGCAGCTCGCGCGGGGGGCGGAACTATGGCTACACCTTC. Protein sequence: CASSSRGGRNYGYTF.